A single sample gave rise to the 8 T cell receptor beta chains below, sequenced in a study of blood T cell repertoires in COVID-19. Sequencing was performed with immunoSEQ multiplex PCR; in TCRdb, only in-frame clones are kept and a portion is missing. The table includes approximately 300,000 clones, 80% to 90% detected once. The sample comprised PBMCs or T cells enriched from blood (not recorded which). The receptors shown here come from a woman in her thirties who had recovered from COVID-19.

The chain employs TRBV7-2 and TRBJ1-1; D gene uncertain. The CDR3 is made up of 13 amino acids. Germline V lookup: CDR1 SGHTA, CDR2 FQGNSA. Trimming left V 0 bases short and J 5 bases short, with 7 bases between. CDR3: CASSLAISTEAFF. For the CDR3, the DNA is TGTGCCAGCAGCTTAGCGATTAGTACTGAAGCTTTCTTT.

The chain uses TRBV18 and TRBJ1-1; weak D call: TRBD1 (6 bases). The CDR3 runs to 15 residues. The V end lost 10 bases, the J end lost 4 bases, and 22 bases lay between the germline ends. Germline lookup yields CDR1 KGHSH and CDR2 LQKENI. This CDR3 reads CANSVGQIGVTEAFF. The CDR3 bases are TGTGCCAACTCGGTAGGACAGATAGGGGTCACTGAAGCTTTCTTT.

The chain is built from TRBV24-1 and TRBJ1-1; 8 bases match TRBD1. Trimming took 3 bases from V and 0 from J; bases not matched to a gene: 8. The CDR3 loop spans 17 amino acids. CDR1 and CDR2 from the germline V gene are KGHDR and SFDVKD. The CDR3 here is CATSDINTGQVNTEAFF. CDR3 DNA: TGTGCCACCAGTGATATTAACACGGGACAGGTGAACACTGAAGCTTTCTTT.

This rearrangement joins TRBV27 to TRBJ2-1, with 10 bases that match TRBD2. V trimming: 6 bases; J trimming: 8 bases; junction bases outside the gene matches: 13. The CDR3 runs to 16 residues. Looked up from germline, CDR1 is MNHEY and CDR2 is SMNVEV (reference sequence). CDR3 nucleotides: TGTGCCAGCAGCCATCCCCCTAGCGGGAGTATATATGAGCAGTTCTTC. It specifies CASSHPPSGSIYEQFF.

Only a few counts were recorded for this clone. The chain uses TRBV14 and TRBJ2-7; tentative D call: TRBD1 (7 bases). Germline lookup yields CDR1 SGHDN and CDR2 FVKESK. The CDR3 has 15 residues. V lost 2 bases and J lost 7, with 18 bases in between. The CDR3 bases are TGTGCCAGCAGCCAAAATGACAGGGCTGGGAGGGAGCAGTACTTC. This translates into CASSQNDRAGREQYF. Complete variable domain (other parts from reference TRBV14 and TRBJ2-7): EAGVTQFPSHSVIEKGQTVTLRCDPISGHDNLYWYRRVMGKEIKFLLHFVKESKQDESGMPNNRFLAERTGGTYSTLKVQPAELEDSGVYFCASSQNDRAGREQYFGPGTRLTVT.

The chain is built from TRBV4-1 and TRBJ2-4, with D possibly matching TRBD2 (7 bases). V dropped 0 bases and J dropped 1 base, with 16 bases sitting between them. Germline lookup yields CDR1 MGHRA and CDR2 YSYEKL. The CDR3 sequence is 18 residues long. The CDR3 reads CASSQEGGATRAKNIQYF. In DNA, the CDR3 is TGCGCCAGCAGCCAAGAAGGGGGGGCGACGAGGGCCAAAAACATTCAGTACTTC.

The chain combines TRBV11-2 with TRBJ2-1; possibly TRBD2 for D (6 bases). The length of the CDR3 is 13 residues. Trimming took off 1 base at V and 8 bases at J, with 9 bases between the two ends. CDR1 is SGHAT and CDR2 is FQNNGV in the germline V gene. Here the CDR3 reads CASSLASADEQFF. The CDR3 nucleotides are TGTGCCAGCAGCTTAGCTAGCGCGGATGAGCAGTTCTTC. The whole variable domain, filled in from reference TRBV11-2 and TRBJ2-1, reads EAGVAQSPRYKIIEKRQSVAFWCNPISGHATLYWYQQILGQGPKLLIQFQNNGVVDDSQLPKDRFSAERLKGVDSTLKIQPAKLEDSAVYLCASSLASADEQFFGPGTRLTVL.

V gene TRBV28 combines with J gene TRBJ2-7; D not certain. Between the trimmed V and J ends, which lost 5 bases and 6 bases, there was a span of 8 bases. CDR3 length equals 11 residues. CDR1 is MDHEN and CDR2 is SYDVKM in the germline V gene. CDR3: CASSPSVEQYF. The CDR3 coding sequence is TGTGCCAGCAGTCCATCGGTCGAGCAGTACTTC.